This T cell receptor beta chain was recorded in a study of CD8+CD57+ T cells in acquired aplastic anemia (dated by TCRdb to 2017 to 2018). Study-wide context: On average, sorted CD4+ and CD8+ cells yielded around 3.5 ug of extracted DNA, with a range of about 0.18 to 30 ug. Healthy donor samples averaged roughly 10 million reads for CD4+ and 11 million to 13 million for CD8+ cells.

Profiling of TCR beta VDJ combinations and CDR3 sequences used genomic DNA as the template. TCR repertoire sequencing was run on an Illumina HiSeq 2000. Processing in the source paper ran as follows. Repertoires were assessed using TRBV/TRBJ rearrangement plots, CDR3 size and DJ length profiles, and Simpson's diversity index. The most abundant DNA sequence in the deep sequencing data was taken as the immunodominant clone. CDR3 amino acid sequences were screened for sharing across subjects and compared with published repertoires and the VDJdb database. TCRdb trimmed public reads at Q25 via fastp, called clones via MiXCR and kept in-frame beta chains. Each CDR3 protein appears once, grouped with its most common genes and DNA. The authors' filters were not applied to this entry. Counted in this sample were 95,000 to 120,000 distinct CDR3 sequences; 50% to 65% of them appeared once. Jointly, the top ten make up under 35% of the sample.

This clonotype was found many times. The antigen it binds to is not known. No qualities accompany the bases; no much larger clone lies one base away. In this study, sorted CD4+ and CD8+ T cells from the blood of healthy subjects and of severe aplastic anemia patients had their TCR repertoires deep-sequenced. Ficoll-Paque density gradient centrifugation was used to isolate peripheral blood mononuclear cells. Before DNA extraction, CD4+ and CD8+ T cells were sorted by FACS or by magnetic beads. General study outcomes and caveats: CD8+ Simpson's diversity did not differ significantly between patients and healthy controls (P=0.060). Although around 30 CD8+ CDR3 sequences were shared by patients and controls, these sequences appeared highly expressed in patients and within the immunodominant clones of patients.

The V end loses 1 base and the J end loses 5 bases, and a stretch of 14 bases separates them. Sequences MGHRA (CDR1) and YSYEKL (CDR2) are obtained from the germline V gene. The CDR3 measures 16 amino acids from cysteine to phenylalanine. Solely the CDR3 DNA is kept, with 48 bases framed from the first base. The chain joins TRBV4-1 to TRBJ2-2; the D gene is unclear. The sequence came from a human donor in good health, serving as a control. The sequenced sample was sorted CD4+, CD8+, or CD8+CD57+ T cells (not recorded which) from PBMCs. The nucleotides are TGCGCCAGCAGCCAAGCTTGGATCCTGGGGACCGGGGAGCTGTTTTTT. It translates to CASSQAWILGTGELFF.